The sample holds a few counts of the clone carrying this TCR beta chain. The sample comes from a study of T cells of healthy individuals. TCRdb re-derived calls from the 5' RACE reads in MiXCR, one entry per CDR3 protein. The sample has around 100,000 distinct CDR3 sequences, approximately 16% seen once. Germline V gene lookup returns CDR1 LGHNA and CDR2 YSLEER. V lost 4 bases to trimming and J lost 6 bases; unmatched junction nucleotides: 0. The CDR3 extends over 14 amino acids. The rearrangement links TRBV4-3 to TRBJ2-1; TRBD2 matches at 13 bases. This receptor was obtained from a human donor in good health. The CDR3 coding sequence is TGCGCCAGCAGCCGACTAGCGGGAGGCAATGAGCAGTTCTTC. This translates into CASSRLAGGNEQFF.